The clone carrying this T cell receptor beta chain was recorded a few times. The data are from a study of early T cells in non-severe SARS-CoV-2 infection. TCRdb reprocessed the 5' RACE reads via MiXCR and lists one record per CDR3 protein. The data contain over 55,000 distinct CDR3 sequences, 10% to 15% of them singletons. The sample was whole blood. The TCR sequence derives from an adult who was a healthcare worker with PCR-confirmed SARS-CoV-2 infection or an uninfected control (not recorded which).

In DNA form, the CDR3 reads TGCAGCTTCGCTGCGGATGGAAACACCATATATTTT. This codes for CSFAADGNTIYF. V and J are TRBV29-1 and TRBJ1-3; D is unresolved. Trimming cost V 8 bases and J 3 bases, with 11 bases left between them. The CDR3 has 12 residues. Germline CDR1 is SQVTM and CDR2 is ANQGSEA.